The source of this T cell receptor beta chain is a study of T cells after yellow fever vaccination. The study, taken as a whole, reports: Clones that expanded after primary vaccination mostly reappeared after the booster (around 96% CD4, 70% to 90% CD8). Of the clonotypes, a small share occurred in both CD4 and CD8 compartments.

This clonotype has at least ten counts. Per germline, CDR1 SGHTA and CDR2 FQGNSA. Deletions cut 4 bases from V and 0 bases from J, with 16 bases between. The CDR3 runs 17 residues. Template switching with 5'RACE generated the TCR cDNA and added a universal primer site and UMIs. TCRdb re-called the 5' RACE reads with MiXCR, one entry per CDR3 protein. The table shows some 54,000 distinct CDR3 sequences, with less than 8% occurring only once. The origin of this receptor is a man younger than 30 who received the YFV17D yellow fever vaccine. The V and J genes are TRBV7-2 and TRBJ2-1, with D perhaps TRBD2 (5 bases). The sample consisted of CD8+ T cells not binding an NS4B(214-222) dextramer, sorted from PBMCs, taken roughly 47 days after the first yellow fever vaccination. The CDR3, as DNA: TGTGCCAGCAGCTCAGGATTCCCGGGGAGCTCCTACAATGAGCAGTTCTTC. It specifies CASSSGFPGSSYNEQFF.